This entry lists 11 T cell receptor beta chains sequenced from one sample in a study of regulatory T cells in long-lasting Graves disease. Investigators prepared the TCR beta libraries by applying iRepertoire HTBI primers and Arm-PCR of CDR3 regions. TCRdb recomputed calls from the multiplex PCR reads with MiXCR, one row per CDR3 protein. The sample consists of approximately 390,000 distinct CDR3 sequences, about 17% of them appearing once. Described time point: newly diagnosed GD, antithyroid drugs for less than 3 months. PBMC-derived RNA was used for the TCR library. These records were also assigned to another study, of T cells in Graves' hyperthyroidism and ophthalmopathy.

The specimen was peripheral blood mononuclear cells (PBMCs), collected at new diagnosis, from a patient treated with antithyroid drugs. These TCRs come from a woman aged 18-30 years with Graves disease.

This chain links TRBV5-4 with TRBJ1-1; 9 bases are shared with TRBD1. With V trimmed by 4 bases and J by 0 bases, 4 bases remained unmatched. The CDR3 length is 15 residues. Germline loops: CDR1 SGHNT, CDR2 YYREEE (reference sequence). In DNA, the CDR3 is TGTGCCAGCAGCGGCCGGGACAGGGTGAACACTGAAGCTTTCTTT. It codes for CASSGRDRVNTEAFF.

V gene TRBV12-3 or TRBV12-4 combines with J gene TRBJ2-1; no clear D gene. V lost 2 bases to trimming and J lost 2 bases, with 13 bases between them. CDR3 length equals 16 residues. The CDR3 reads CASSLTSGFTYNEQFF. The CDR3 DNA reads as TGTGCCAGCAGTTTAACCTCAGGATTCACCTACAATGAGCAGTTCTTC.

The rearrangement uses TRBV6-5 and TRBJ1-2; a possible D gene is TRBD1 (5 bases). V was clipped by 0 bases and J by 8 bases, with 16 bases between them. The CDR3 has 15 residues. Per germline, CDR1 MNHEY and CDR2 SVGAGI. The CDR3 spells CASSYSPTAQRGYTF. In DNA form, the CDR3 reads TGTGCCAGCAGTTACTCGCCGACAGCCCAAAGGGGCTACACCTTC.

This clonotype was counted ten times or more. The J gene is TRBJ2-7, the V gene TRBV28, with TRBD2 matching over 7 bases. The length of the CDR3 is 16 residues. The germline V gene has CDR1 MDHEN and CDR2 SYDVKM. Trimming took 3 bases from V and 6 from J; bases not matched to a gene: 14. CDR3 region: CASSLSGGGPLGEQYF. Here the CDR3 DNA reads TGTGCCAGCAGTTTGAGTGGGGGGGGACCGTTGGGCGAGCAGTACTTC.

Worth noting for this clonotype: One base away lies a much larger clone, so this may be a sequencing read error. The CDR3 ends on some other residue instead of the conserved phenylalanine or tryptophan, so this is likely a read error. The chain is built from TRBV5-1 and TRBJ2-5; 12 bases map to TRBD2. CDR1 is SGHRS, CDR2 YFSETQ, per germline. Trimming took 0 bases from V and 5 from J; bases not matched to a gene: 5. The CDR3 has 16 residues. The DNA of the CDR3 is TGCGCCAGCAGCTTGGGATCTAGCGGGAGGGCGGAGACCCAGTACTCC. Translating gives CASSLGSSGRAETQYS.

This clonotype was counted a few times. CDR3 protein: CASSRTGTSGQETQYF. CDR3 DNA: TGCGCCAGCAGCAGGACCGGGACTAGCGGCCAAGAGACCCAGTACTTC. The chain combines TRBV5-1 with TRBJ2-5; 11 nucleotides align to TRBD2. The CDR3 runs 16 residues. CDR1 is SGHRS, CDR2 YFSETQ, per germline. The V gene end was trimmed by 4 bases and the J gene end by 1 base; junction bases not matched to a gene: 6.

The chain uses TRBV9 and TRBJ1-3, with D possibly being TRBD1 (6 bases). The V gene lost 0 bases and the J gene lost 0 bases, with 19 bases spanning the gap. From germline, CDR1 is SGDLS and CDR2 YYNGEE. CDR3 size: 19 residues. The CDR3 here is CASSVAGRGPESSGNTIYF. The DNA for the CDR3 is TGTGCCAGCAGCGTAGCAGGCAGGGGTCCCGAAAGCTCTGGAAACACCATATATTTT.

Ten or more counts support this clonotype. This chain uses TRBV2 with TRBJ2-1; no reliable D call. V shed 6 bases and J shed 6 bases, with 15 bases lying between them. Looked up from germline, CDR1 is SNHLY and CDR2 is FYNNEI. The CDR3 spans 14 residues. The CDR3 here is CASSILRRSNEQFF. The CDR3, as DNA: TGTGCCAGCAGCATTCTTAGACGGTCCAATGAGCAGTTCTTC. Variable domain in full (rest from reference TRBV2 and TRBJ2-1): EPEVTQTPSHQVTQMGQEVILRCVPISNHLYFYWYRQILGQKVEFLVSFYNNEISEKSEIFDDQFSVERPDGSNFTLKIRSTKLEDSAMYFCASSILRRSNEQFFGPGTRLTVL.

This clonotype was found many times. The V and J genes are TRBV27 and TRBJ2-2; D unresolved. The V gene's germline CDR1 is MNHEY and CDR2 SMNVEV (reference sequence). V lost 4 bases to trimming and J lost 5 bases, with 14 bases between them. This CDR3 spans 15 amino acids. The CDR3 region is CASSSVGAGTGELFF. CDR3 in DNA: TGTGCCAGCAGTTCTGTGGGCGCAGGTACCGGGGAGCTGTTTTTT.

The sample holds many counts of this clonotype. The chain is built from TRBV7-8 and TRBJ2-5, with D tentatively TRBD2 (6 bases). Looked up from germline, CDR1 is SGHVS and CDR2 is FQNEAQ. Trimming stripped 5 bases from V and 2 bases from J, with 12 bases between. The length of the CDR3 is 14 residues. The CDR3 nucleotides are TGTGCCAGCAGCCCAAACGGGAGACAAGAGACCCAGTACTTC. Translating gives CASSPNGRQETQYF.

This clonotype has at least ten counts. The V call is TRBV7-9, the J call TRBJ2-7; D may be TRBD1 (6 bases). CDR3 size: 14 residues. The germline V and J ends were trimmed by 0 bases and 4 bases, with 10 bases remaining between them. CDR1 and CDR2 (germline): SEHNR, FQNEAQ (reference sequence). The CDR3 coding sequence is TGTGCCAGCAGCTTAGCTACAGGGAAATACGAGCAGTACTTC. Amino acid sequence: CASSLATGKYEQYF.